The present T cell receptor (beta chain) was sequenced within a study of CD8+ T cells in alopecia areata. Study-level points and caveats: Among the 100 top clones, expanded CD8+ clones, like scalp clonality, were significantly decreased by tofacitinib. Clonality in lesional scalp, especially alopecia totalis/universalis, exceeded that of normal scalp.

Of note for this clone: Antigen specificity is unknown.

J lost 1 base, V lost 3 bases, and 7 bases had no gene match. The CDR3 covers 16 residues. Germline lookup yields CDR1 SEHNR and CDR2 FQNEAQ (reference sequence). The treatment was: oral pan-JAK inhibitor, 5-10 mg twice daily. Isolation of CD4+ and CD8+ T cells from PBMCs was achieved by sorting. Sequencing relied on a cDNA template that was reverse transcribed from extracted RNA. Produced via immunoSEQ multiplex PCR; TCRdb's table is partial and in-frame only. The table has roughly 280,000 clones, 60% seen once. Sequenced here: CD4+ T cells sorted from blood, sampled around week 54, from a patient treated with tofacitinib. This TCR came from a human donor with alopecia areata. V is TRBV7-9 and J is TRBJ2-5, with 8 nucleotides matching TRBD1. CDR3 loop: CASSFRQDRAQETQYF. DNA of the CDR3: TGTGCCAGCAGCTTTCGACAGGACAGGGCCCAAGAGACCCAGTACTTC.